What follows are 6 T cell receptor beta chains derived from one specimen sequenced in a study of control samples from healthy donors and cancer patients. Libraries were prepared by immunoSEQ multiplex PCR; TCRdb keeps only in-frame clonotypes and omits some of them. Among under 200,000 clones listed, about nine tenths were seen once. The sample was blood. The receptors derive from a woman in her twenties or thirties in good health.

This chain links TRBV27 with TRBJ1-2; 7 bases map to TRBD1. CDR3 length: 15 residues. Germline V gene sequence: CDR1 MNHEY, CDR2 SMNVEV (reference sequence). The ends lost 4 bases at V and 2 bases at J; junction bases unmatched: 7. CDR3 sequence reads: CASSSNNRGNYGYTF. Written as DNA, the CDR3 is TGTGCCAGCAGTTCCAATAACAGGGGCAACTATGGCTACACCTTC.

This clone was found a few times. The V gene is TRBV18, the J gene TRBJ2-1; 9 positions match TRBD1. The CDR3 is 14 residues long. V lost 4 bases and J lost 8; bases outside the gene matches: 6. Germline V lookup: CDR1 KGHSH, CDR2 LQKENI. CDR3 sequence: CASSRHRGRDEQFF. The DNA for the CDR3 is TGTGCCAGCTCACGTCACAGGGGGCGGGATGAGCAGTTCTTC.

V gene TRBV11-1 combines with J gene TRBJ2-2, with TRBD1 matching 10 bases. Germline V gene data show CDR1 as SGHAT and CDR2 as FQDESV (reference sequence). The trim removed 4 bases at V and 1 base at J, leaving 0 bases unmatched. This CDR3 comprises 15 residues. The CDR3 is CASSWTGGNTGELFF. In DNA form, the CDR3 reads TGTGCCAGCAGCTGGACAGGGGGGAACACCGGGGAGCTGTTTTTT.

CDR3 in amino acids: CASSSPTDSYEQYF. As DNA, the CDR3 is TGTGCCAGCAGCTCACCGACGGACTCCTACGAGCAGTACTTC. The rearrangement links TRBV11-2 to TRBJ2-7; no clear D. This CDR3 contains 14 residues. Trimming took 4 bases from V and 0 from J, leaving 10 bases between them. Germline V gene lookup returns CDR1 SGHAT and CDR2 FQNNGV.

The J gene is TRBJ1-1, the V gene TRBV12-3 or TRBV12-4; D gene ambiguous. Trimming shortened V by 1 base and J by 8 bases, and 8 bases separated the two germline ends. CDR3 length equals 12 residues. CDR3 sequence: CASSLVSREAFF. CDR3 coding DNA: TGTGCCAGCAGTTTAGTTTCCAGGGAAGCTTTCTTT.

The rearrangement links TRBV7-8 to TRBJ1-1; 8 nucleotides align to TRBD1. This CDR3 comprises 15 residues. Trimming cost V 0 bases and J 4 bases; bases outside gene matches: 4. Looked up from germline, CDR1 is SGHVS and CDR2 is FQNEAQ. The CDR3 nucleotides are TGTGCCAGCAGCTTAGCCCTTACAGGGGGCACTGAAGCTTTCTTT. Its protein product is CASSLALTGGTEAFF. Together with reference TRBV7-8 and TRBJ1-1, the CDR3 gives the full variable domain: GAGVSQSPRYKVAKRGQDVALRCDPISGHVSLFWYQQALGQGPEFLTYFQNEAQLDKSGLPSDRFFAERPEGSVSTLKIQRTQQEDSAVYLCASSLALTGGTEAFFGQGTRLTVV.